Below are 17 T cell receptor beta chains sequenced from a single sample in a study of cytomegalovirus exposure and HLA in healthy donors. This PCR relied on a set of 60 Vbeta primers and 13 Jbeta primers. Generated by immunoSEQ multiplex PCR, the TCRdb table keeps only in-frame clones and is missing some. In the table there are more than 95,000 clones, over 65% of which are singletons. Sequencing was done on a sample of PBMCs. The receptors come from a man younger than 35 in good health and CMV-seropositive.

The chain recombines TRBV10-3 with TRBJ1-5; TRBD1 might be the D (6 bases). The CDR3 covers 13 residues. Looked up from germline, CDR1 is ENHRY and CDR2 is SYGVKD. Trimming shortened V by 4 bases and J by 5 bases, and 9 bases separated the two germline ends. CDR3 region: CAISGEGDQPQHF. The CDR3 nucleotides are TGTGCCATCAGTGGGGAGGGGGATCAGCCCCAGCATTTT.

The J gene is TRBJ2-5, the V gene TRBV28; possible D gene TRBD2, 5 bases. The germline gives CDR1 MDHEN, CDR2 SYDVKM. CDR3 size: 11 residues. Trimming took off 5 bases at V and 7 bases at J, with 8 bases between the two ends. CDR3 in DNA: TGTGCCAGCAGTCCTGGAGGGACCCAGTACTTC. Protein product: CASSPGGTQYF.

The V and J genes are TRBV7-2 and TRBJ2-3; D gene unclear. The CDR3 sequence is 11 residues long. Trimming took off 4 bases at V and 6 bases at J, with 5 bases between the two ends. Germline V gene lookup returns CDR1 SGHTA and CDR2 FQGNSA. The CDR3 sequence is CASSYGDTQYF. The CDR3 DNA follows: TGTGCCAGCAGCTACGGTGATACGCAGTATTTT.

The table lists this clone with a count of one. The V call is TRBV2, the J call TRBJ2-5; 11 bases agree with TRBD2. Germline CDR1 reads SNHLY; CDR2 reads FYNNEI. The CDR3 has 14 amino acids. The J segment lost 2 bases and the V segment lost 9 bases, leaving 5 bases of the junction unmatched. In nucleotides, the CDR3 is TGTGCCAGTCTCCTAGCGGGGGGACAAGAGACCCAGTACTTC. Translation: CASLLAGGQETQYF.

This clone has only one observation. This chain joins TRBV19 and TRBJ2-7; 9 nucleotides match TRBD1. Germline CDR1 is LNHDA and CDR2 is SQIVND (reference sequence). The length of the CDR3 is 15 residues. J gave up 1 base and V 1 base, and 2 bases lay outside the gene matches. CDR3 protein: CASSIAGTGSYEQYF. CDR3 sequence (DNA): TGTGCCAGTAGTATAGCCGGGACAGGGTCCTACGAGCAGTACTTC. Full variable domain (outside the CDR3, taken from reference TRBV19 and TRBJ2-7): DGGITQSPKYLFRKEGQNVTLSCEQNLNHDAMYWYRQDPGQGLRLIYYSQIVNDFQKGDIAEGYSVSREKKESFPLTVTSAQKNPTAFYLCASSIAGTGSYEQYFGPGTRLTVT.

This rearrangement joins TRBV30 to TRBJ2-5, with a weak D call TRBD2 (6 bases). In germline, CDR1 is GTSNPN, CDR2 SVGIG (reference sequence). The CDR3 loop spans 12 amino acids. The V end was cut by 7 bases, the J end by 1 base, with 10 bases between. The CDR3 here is CASGGTQETQYF. Written as DNA, the CDR3 is TGTGCCTCCGGGGGAACCCAAGAGACCCAGTACTTC.

V usage is TRBV9 and J usage is TRBJ2-1, with D possibly being TRBD2 (8 bases). This CDR3 is 17 amino acids long. Trimming cost V 0 bases and J 5 bases, with 18 bases left between them. Per germline, CDR1 SGDLS and CDR2 YYNGEE. The CDR3 spells CASSVVEGAGGNNEQFF. The CDR3 nucleotides are TGTGCCAGCAGCGTAGTAGAGGGGGCGGGGGGCAACAATGAGCAGTTCTTC.

V usage is TRBV7-9 and J usage is TRBJ2-1; D unresolved. CDR3 length: 13 residues. Germline V CDR1 and CDR2: SEHNR, FQNEAQ (reference sequence). V was cut by 6 bases and J by 6 bases, with 12 bases left in between. As DNA, the CDR3 is TGTGCCAGCAGAACTGACATGCGCAATGAGCAGTTCTTC. Its translation: CASRTDMRNEQFF.

The chain uses TRBV6-5 and TRBJ1-2; tentatively, D is TRBD1 (5 bases). Germline-derived CDR1 and CDR2 are MNHEY and SVGAGI. This CDR3 has 15 amino acids. V shed 2 bases and J shed 5 bases, with 15 bases lying between them. As DNA, the CDR3 is TGTGCCAGCAGTTACGGTGTAGGGGCCTTGTATGGCTACACCTTC. Protein product: CASSYGVGALYGYTF.

The chain couples TRBV7-3 to TRBJ2-3; no reliable D call. The V and J ends lost 3 bases and 1 base respectively, with 5 bases between them. Germline CDR1 and CDR2: SGHTA and FQGTGA. CDR3 size: 13 residues. The CDR3 DNA follows: TGTGCCAGCAGCTTCTCCGGCACAGATACGCAGTATTTT. This codes for CASSFSGTDTQYF.

This chain uses TRBV6-6 with TRBJ1-1; a possible D gene is TRBD1 (6 bases). Germline CDR1 reads MNHNY; CDR2 reads SVGAGI (reference sequence). V dropped 1 base and J dropped 1 base, with 10 bases sitting between them. The length of the CDR3 is 15 residues. The CDR3 here is CASSYYRETNTEAFF. The DNA for the CDR3 is TGTGCCAGCAGTTACTACAGGGAAACGAACACTGAAGCTTTCTTT.

The chain carries TRBV9 and TRBJ2-5; the match to TRBD2 covers 11 bases. The V segment lost 2 bases and the J segment 4 bases; nucleotides outside the gene matches: 7. The CDR3 extends over 16 amino acids. The germline V gene encodes CDR1 SGDLS and CDR2 YYNGEE. The CDR3 DNA sequence: TGTGCCAGCAGCGTCATAGCGGGGGGGCCGGCAGAGACCCAGTACTTC. Residues: CASSVIAGGPAETQYF.

The chain links TRBV7-9 to TRBJ1-2, with D maybe TRBD1 (5 bases). This CDR3 is built from 17 residues. The V gene lost 4 bases and the J gene lost 5 bases, with 23 bases spanning the gap. Germline values: CDR1 SEHNR, CDR2 FQNEAQ (reference sequence). CDR3 protein: CASSSSGPPWIDYGYTF. Written as DNA, the CDR3 is TGTGCCAGCAGCTCATCAGGGCCGCCGTGGATCGATTATGGCTACACCTTC.

V and J are TRBV2 and TRBJ1-2, with unresolved D. Germline loops: CDR1 SNHLY, CDR2 FYNNEI. The CDR3 covers 13 residues. Trimming removed 10 bases at V and 7 bases at J, with 19 bases between. CDR3 DNA: TGTGCCAACATTATAGACATCCGCAGTGGCTACACCTTC. It translates to CANIIDIRSGYTF.

V usage is TRBV6-1 and J usage is TRBJ2-3; D possibly corresponds to TRBD2 (6 bases). CDR1 MNHNS and CDR2 SASEGT come from the germline V gene. The CDR3 runs 14 residues. The V gene lost 6 bases and the J gene lost 5 bases, with 15 bases spanning the gap. The CDR3 DNA reads TGTGCCAGCAGGAAGGCGGGGCCTGGAGATACGCAGTATTTT. Translated, it gives CASRKAGPGDTQYF.

The J gene is TRBJ2-1, the V gene TRBV6-1, with D tentatively TRBD1 (5 bases). The length of the CDR3 is 15 residues. The germline CDR1 and CDR2 sequences are MNHNS and SASEGT. With 6 bases removed from V and 3 bases from J, the gap between germline ends came to 15 bases. CDR3 loop: CASRDSDTLYNEQFF. DNA for the CDR3: TGTGCCAGCAGAGACAGCGATACCCTCTACAATGAGCAGTTCTTC.

As regards this clone: This specimen includes other DNA sequences encoding the same CDR3. The rearrangement uses TRBV29-1 and TRBJ1-2; perhaps TRBD1 as D (5 bases). Trimming removed 3 bases from V and 2 bases from J, with 7 bases in between. CDR1 is SQVTM, CDR2 ANQGSEA, per germline. CDR3 length: 12 amino acids. CDR3 amino acids: CSVEAGNYGYTF. The DNA for the CDR3 is TGCAGCGTTGAGGCAGGGAACTATGGCTACACCTTC.